These 28 T cell receptor beta chains share one sample of origin, sequenced in a study of blood T cell repertoires in COVID-19. Measured with immunoSEQ multiplex PCR; TCRdb has only the in-frame clones, and not every one. Of some 200,000 clones listed, approximately 81% are singletons. Material for sequencing was peripheral blood. The receptors stem from a man aged 50 to 60 who had recovered from COVID-19.

The rearrangement links TRBV5-1 to TRBJ1-1; TRBD1 matches 8 bases. Per the germline V gene, CDR1 is SGHRS and CDR2 is YFSETQ. The J segment lost 0 bases and the V segment lost 2 bases, leaving 3 bases of the junction unmatched. CDR3 length: 15 amino acids. This CDR3 is CASSLQGGMNTEAFF. CDR3 coding DNA: TGCGCCAGCAGCTTACAGGGGGGGATGAACACTGAAGCTTTCTTT.

This chain connects TRBV24-1 to TRBJ2-2; a possible D gene is TRBD1 (7 bases). Trimming removed 5 bases from V and 4 bases from J, with 10 bases in between. Germline assignment: CDR1 KGHDR and CDR2 SFDVKD. The CDR3 extends over 14 amino acids. The CDR3 nucleotides read TGTGCCACCAGTGGGAGGGGGCCCACCGGGGAGCTGTTTTTT. Its translation: CATSGRGPTGELFF.

The chain links TRBV27 to TRBJ2-3; TRBD1 matches at 7 bases. V lost 4 bases and J lost 6; bases outside the gene matches: 10. Germline loops: CDR1 MNHEY, CDR2 SMNVEV (reference sequence). This CDR3 is 15 amino acids long. The CDR3 region is CASSSTGTVLDTQYF. For the CDR3, the DNA is TGTGCCAGCAGTTCTACCGGGACAGTACTCGATACGCAGTATTTT.

The CDR3 nucleotides are TGCGCCAGCAGCTTGGATTATGACAGGGGGCGAGGTGGCTACACCTTC. Residues: CASSLDYDRGRGGYTF. V and J are TRBV5-1 and TRBJ1-2; 10 nucleotides agree with TRBD1. Trimming removed 0 bases from V and 7 bases from J; junction bases left unmatched: 9. CDR3 length: 16 amino acids. CDR1 and CDR2 (germline): SGHRS, YFSETQ.

CDR3 in DNA: TGCGCCAGCAGCGTTACCTCAGGGTTCAGGGAGCTGTTTTTT. Encoded protein: CASSVTSGFRELFF. The rearrangement uses TRBV5-1 and TRBJ2-2; TRBD1 might be the D (5 bases). Germline V gives CDR1 SGHRS, CDR2 YFSETQ. This CDR3 contains 14 residues. Trimming shortened V by 4 bases and J by 9 bases, and 16 bases separated the two germline ends.

This clone was picked up a small number of times. The CDR3 DNA follows: TGCAGCGTTGGGGAGGGTGGCTATGGCTACACCTTC. Amino acid sequence: CSVGEGGYGYTF. The V and J genes are TRBV29-1 and TRBJ1-2; D is undetermined. Germline CDR1 reads SQVTM; CDR2 reads ANQGSEA. The CDR3 is 12 amino acids. V shed 4 bases and J shed 4 bases, with 10 bases lying between them.

The rearrangement uses TRBV6-5 and TRBJ2-3, with 8 bases identical to TRBD2. Germline V CDR1 and CDR2: MNHEY, SVGAGI. The V gene end was trimmed by 6 bases and the J gene end by 1 base; junction bases not matched to a gene: 6. This CDR3 contains 15 residues. The CDR3 nucleotides are TGTGCCAGCAGCAACCCGGGAGGGGGCACAGATACGCAGTATTTT. Translation: CASSNPGGGTDTQYF.

V and J are TRBV6-2 or TRBV6-3 and TRBJ2-2; D is possibly TRBD1 (5 bases). This CDR3 is 17 amino acids long. Germline-derived CDR1 and CDR2 are MNHEY and SVGEGT. Trimming cost V 6 bases and J 1 base, with 18 bases left between them. This CDR3 reads CASSPRQGNLNTGELFF. The DNA for the CDR3 is TGTGCCAGCAGCCCTAGGCAGGGAAACCTGAACACCGGGGAGCTGTTTTTT.

The J gene is TRBJ1-2, the V gene TRBV6-5; the D gene is possibly TRBD1 (6 bases). This CDR3 region has 15 residues. Trimming took 0 bases from V and 8 from J, leaving 16 bases between them. Germline CDR1 MNHEY, CDR2 SVGAGI. CDR3 loop: CASSYSGDMGWGYTF. The CDR3 DNA reads as TGTGCCAGCAGTTACTCAGGGGACATGGGTTGGGGCTACACCTTC.

This clone was seen only once. This chain uses TRBV2 with TRBJ2-5; TRBD1 matches 8 bases. V shed 6 bases, J shed 5 bases, and the junction held 5 bases outside the gene matches. The CDR3 is made up of 13 amino acids. Germline V gene data show CDR1 as SNHLY and CDR2 as FYNNEI. This chain's CDR3 is CASSRDRWETQYF. CDR3 in DNA: TGTGCCAGCAGCCGGGACAGGTGGGAGACCCAGTACTTC.

The V gene is TRBV27, the J gene TRBJ1-4; the match to TRBD1 covers 10 bases. Germline loops: CDR1 MNHEY, CDR2 SMNVEV (reference sequence). This CDR3 spans 12 amino acids. V was clipped by 8 bases and J by 10 bases; unmatched bases: 4. As DNA, the CDR3 is TGTGCCAGCGGGACAGGGGCGGGAAAACTGTTTTTT. Its protein product is CASGTGAGKLFF.

The chain uses TRBV21-1 and TRBJ2-7; TRBD1 is taken as the D call from the table, unchecked against the DNA. TRBV21-1 is assigned pseudogene status. The CDR3 is made up of 17 amino acids. This chain's CDR3 is CASSKHYQGQDSYEQYF. DNA of the CDR3: TGTGCCAGCAGCAAACATTACCAGGGACAGGACTCCTACGAGCAGTACTTC.

The chain has TRBV28 and TRBJ2-7; 11 bases map to TRBD1. The CDR3 sequence is 14 residues long. Trimming cost V 7 bases and J 3 bases; bases outside gene matches: 5. CDR1 is MDHEN and CDR2 is SYDVKM in the germline V gene. CDR3 nucleotides: TGTGCCAGCACACCGGGACAGGGGGACTACGAGCAGTACTTC. Protein product: CASTPGQGDYEQYF.

The chain uses TRBV3-1 (or the pseudogene TRBV3-2) and TRBJ2-4; 8 bases line up with TRBD2. Germline CDR1 and CDR2: LGHDT and YNNKEL (reference sequence). The CDR3 is made up of 16 amino acids. V was clipped by 0 bases and J by 4 bases; unmatched bases: 5. CDR3 nucleotide sequence: TGTGCCAGCAGCCAAGACCCAGGCGGGGGGAAAAACATTCAGTACTTC. This gives the protein CASSQDPGGGKNIQYF.

This chain uses TRBV19 with TRBJ2-4, with a tentative D call TRBD1 (6 bases). The CDR3 consists of 16 residues. Germline V gene data show CDR1 as LNHDA and CDR2 as SQIVND (reference sequence). V gave up 3 bases and J gave up 0 bases, with 12 bases separating them. CDR3 protein: CASSIRQVVAKNIQYF. The CDR3 coding sequence is TGTGCCAGTAGTATCCGACAGGTCGTAGCCAAAAACATTCAGTACTTC.

This clone occurred once. V and J are TRBV10-2 and TRBJ2-5; TRBD2 might be the D (6 bases). There are 15 residues in the CDR3. Germline CDR1 WSHSY, CDR2 SAAADI. The ends were cut back, 8 bases at V and 3 bases at J, with 19 bases in the middle. CDR3 bases: TGCGCCAGCGGCGGGGCTCGCACATCTAAAGAGACCCAGTACTTC. This codes for CASGGARTSKETQYF.

The chain carries TRBV11-2 and TRBJ2-2, with D uncertain. Germline V gene data show CDR1 as SGHAT and CDR2 as FQNNGV. This CDR3 is 13 amino acids long. V gave up 4 bases and J gave up 0 bases, with 3 bases separating them. The CDR3 reads CASSSTNTGELFF. CDR3 nucleotide sequence: TGTGCCAGCAGCTCCACGAACACCGGGGAGCTGTTTTTT. The variable domain in full, completed from reference TRBV11-2 and TRBJ2-2, reads EAGVAQSPRYKIIEKRQSVAFWCNPISGHATLYWYQQILGQGPKLLIQFQNNGVVDDSQLPKDRFSAERLKGVDSTLKIQPAKLEDSAVYLCASSSTNTGELFFGEGSRLTVL.

This sequence joins TRBV3-1 (or the pseudogene TRBV3-2) and TRBJ1-3, with a tentative D call TRBD1 (6 bases). The CDR3 covers 15 residues. Trimming left V 2 bases short and J 3 bases short, with 11 bases between. From germline, CDR1 is LGHDT and CDR2 YNNKEL (reference sequence). The CDR3 is CASSQLTGRGNTIYF. CDR3 nucleotide sequence: TGTGCCAGCAGCCAACTAACAGGGCGTGGAAACACCATATATTTT.

This chain connects TRBV23-1 to TRBJ2-7; D remains unclear. TRBV23-1 belongs to the ORF category, with a function that is uncertain. Trimming took 6 bases from V and 0 from J, leaving 12 bases between them. This CDR3 has 14 residues. CDR3 protein: CASSPIPPSYEQYF. The DNA for the CDR3 is TGCGCCAGCAGCCCCATCCCCCCCTCCTACGAGCAGTACTTC.

The chain carries TRBV4-1 and TRBJ1-2; D gene unclear. The V gene's germline CDR1 is MGHRA and CDR2 YSYEKL. Between the trimmed V and J ends, which lost 0 bases and 10 bases, there was a span of 9 bases. CDR3 length: 12 amino acids. The CDR3 is CASSQDRIAYTF. As DNA, the CDR3 is TGCGCCAGCAGCCAAGATCGCATAGCCTACACCTTC.

The chain joins TRBV3-1 (or the pseudogene TRBV3-2) to TRBJ2-7, with TRBD1 as a possible D gene (5 bases). The CDR3 extends over 15 amino acids. V was pared by 2 bases and J by 3 bases, with 14 bases between. CDR1 and CDR2 from the germline V gene are LGHDT and YNNKEL (reference sequence). DNA for the CDR3: TGTGCCAGCAGCCAATCAGGGTCGGGTATCTACGAGCAGTACTTC. Protein sequence: CASSQSGSGIYEQYF.

This chain links TRBV7-7 with TRBJ2-3; D remains unclear. Trimming shortened V by 5 bases and J by 2 bases, and 8 bases separated the two germline ends. Germline V CDR1 and CDR2: SSHAT, FNYEAQ (reference sequence). The CDR3 spans 13 residues. The CDR3 DNA sequence: TGTGCCAGCAGCGCCTATCTCACAGATACGCAGTATTTT. This sequence encodes CASSAYLTDTQYF.

This chain uses TRBV7-2 with TRBJ2-1; the D gene is possibly TRBD2 (5 bases). CDR3 size: 14 residues. The germline gives CDR1 SGHTA, CDR2 FQGNSA. V shed 1 base and J shed 7 bases, with 11 bases lying between them. DNA of the CDR3: TGTGCCAGCAGCTTAGGCTCCCCGGGAAATGAGCAGTTCTTC. As protein: CASSLGSPGNEQFF.

The chain employs TRBV5-6 and TRBJ2-4, with TRBD1 as a possible D gene (6 bases). Between the trimmed V and J ends, which lost 0 bases and 1 base, there was a span of 11 bases. Germline-derived CDR1 and CDR2 are SGHDT and YYEEEE. The CDR3 loop spans 16 amino acids. The CDR3 protein is CASSLAGVWAKNIQYF. Here the CDR3 DNA reads TGTGCCAGCAGCTTGGCAGGGGTCTGGGCCAAAAACATTCAGTACTTC.

This clone is a singleton in its sample. The J gene is TRBJ2-1, the V gene TRBV29-1; tentative D call: TRBD1 (5 bases). Germline V CDR1 and CDR2: SQVTM, ANQGSEA. With 7 bases removed from V and 5 bases from J, the gap between germline ends came to 24 bases. CDR3 length: 16 residues. This CDR3 reads CSAPPSYGAVNNEQFF. The DNA for the CDR3 is TGCAGCGCCCCCCCCAGCTATGGGGCCGTAAACAATGAGCAGTTCTTC.

The gene calls are TRBV28 and TRBJ1-5; perhaps TRBD1 as D (6 bases). The CDR3 loop spans 13 amino acids. Germline V gene lookup returns CDR1 MDHEN and CDR2 SYDVKM. The germline V and J ends were trimmed by 3 bases and 7 bases, with 10 bases remaining between them. For the CDR3, the DNA is TGTGCCAGCAGTTTTTACAGGGACCAGCCCCAGCATTTT. Protein sequence: CASSFYRDQPQHF.

The chain uses TRBV27 and TRBJ1-1; D uncertain. Between the trimmed V and J ends, which lost 3 bases and 1 base, there was a span of 9 bases. The CDR3 consists of 14 residues. Germline values: CDR1 MNHEY, CDR2 SMNVEV (reference sequence). CDR3 DNA sequence: TGTGCCAGCAGTTTCCGGGTGGGGAACACTGAAGCTTTCTTT. Translating gives CASSFRVGNTEAFF.

The chain has TRBV11-2 and TRBJ2-1; TRBD2 matches at 13 bases. Germline CDR1 SGHAT, CDR2 FQNNGV. Trimming cost V 6 bases and J 1 base; bases outside gene matches: 0. The CDR3 totals 15 residues. Written as DNA, the CDR3 is TGTGCCAGCAGGGGACTAGCGGGATCCTACAATGAGCAGTTCTTC. Its translation is CASRGLAGSYNEQFF.